These T cell receptor beta chains were read from a single sample in a study of cytomegalovirus exposure and HLA in healthy donors. Clones were read by immunoSEQ multiplex PCR, and TCRdb kept only the in-frame ones, dropping some. The table has 150,000 to 200,000 clones, about 85% seen once. The sequencing input was PBMCs. Every receptor here comes from a woman aged 50 to 65 in good health and CMV-seronegative. CDR3s include the opening cysteine and the closing phenylalanine or tryptophan. The order of the fields is J gene, V gene, D gene, clone size, CDR3 protein, CDR3 DNA. A D gene is named only where the DNA matches it firmly. Only some rows state a clone size, as once, few, many or a class for expanded clones.

TRBJ2-2 TRBV7-9 TRBD2 NA CASSLVLAGTGELFF TGTGCCAGCAGCTTGGTATTAGCGGGCACCGGGGAGCTGTTTTTT
TRBJ1-4 TRBV7-2 NA NA CASSGGSWDEKLFF TGTGCCAGCAGCGGGGGGTCTTGGGATGAAAAACTGTTTTTT
TRBJ1-5 TRBV7-2 TRBD1 NA CASSWDRGSNQPQHF TGTGCCAGCAGCTGGGACAGGGGGAGCAATCAGCCCCAGCATTTT
TRBJ1-3 TRBV7-9 NA few CASSSQTGVGGNTIYF TGTGCCAGCAGCTCCCAGACAGGCGTGGGAGGAAACACCATATATTTT
TRBJ1-4 TRBV5-1 NA few CASSPREFTNEKLFF TGCGCCAGCAGCCCCAGGGAATTCACTAATGAAAAACTGTTTTTT
TRBJ2-1 TRBV5-1 NA NA CASSPMAGSPYNEQFF TGCGCCAGCAGTCCCATGGCGGGGAGCCCCTACAATGAGCAGTTCTTC
TRBJ2-3 TRBV18 TRBD2 NA CASSPMAGGLTDTQYF TGTGCCAGCTCACCAATGGCGGGAGGCCTCACAGATACGCAGTATTTT
TRBJ2-3 TRBV6-5 NA NA CASSSLSFLDTQYF TGTGCCAGCAGTTCCCTATCCTTCCTAGATACGCAGTATTTT
TRBJ2-2 TRBV7-8 TRBD1 NA CASSSGGQGDAGELFF TGTGCCAGCAGCTCCGGCGGACAGGGCGACGCCGGGGAGCTGTTTTTT
TRBJ2-5 TRBV7-9 TRBD1 NA CASSWRTGGSETQYF TGTGCCAGCAGCTGGCGGACAGGGGGCAGCGAGACCCAGTACTTC
TRBJ1-5 TRBV19 NA NA CASSIWYKGGDQPQHF TGTGCCAGTAGTATATGGTATAAGGGAGGGGATCAGCCCCAGCATTTT
TRBJ1-4 TRBV9 NA once CASSVESQVREKLFF TGTGCCAGCAGCGTAGAGTCGCAGGTACGGGAAAAACTGTTTTTT
TRBJ2-5 TRBV7-2 NA NA CASSLGGGAPETQYF TGTGCCAGCAGCTTGGGTGGCGGGGCGCCGGAGACCCAGTACTTC
TRBJ2-7 TRBV27 TRBD2 NA CASSLTGGPGEQYF TGTGCCAGCAGTTTAACGGGAGGGCCGGGGGAGCAGTACTTC
TRBJ1-1 TRBV5-4 NA NA CASSLDGSVNTEAFF TGTGCCAGCAGCTTGGATGGCAGTGTGAACACTGAAGCTTTCTTT
TRBJ1-1 TRBV7-3 NA few CASSSRMGEGEAFF TGTGCCAGCAGCTCCAGGATGGGAGAGGGTGAAGCTTTCTTT
TRBJ1-2 TRBV9 TRBD1 NA CASSVEWRWTGTYGYTF TGTGCCAGCAGCGTAGAATGGCGGTGGACAGGGACCTATGGCTACACCTTC
TRBJ2-3 TRBV11-2 TRBD1 NA CASSVGTETQYF TGTGCCAGCAGCGTGGGGACAGAAACGCAGTATTTT
TRBJ2-7 TRBV6-5 TRBD1 NA CASSYGTGKFHEQYF TGTGCCAGCAGCTATGGGACAGGGAAGTTCCACGAGCAGTACTTC
TRBJ2-1 TRBV12-5 NA NA CASMGGGGLGYNEQFF TGTGCTAGTATGGGGGGAGGGGGGTTGGGATACAATGAGCAGTTCTTC
TRBJ2-1 TRBV11-1 NA NA CASRGARTGSYNEQFF TGTGCCAGCAGGGGGGCCCGGACCGGCTCCTACAATGAGCAGTTCTTC
TRBJ2-1 TRBV30 TRBD1 once CAWSQGEYNEQFF TGTGCCTGGAGCCAGGGGGAATACAATGAGCAGTTCTTC
TRBJ1-1 TRBV7-2 NA once CASSPTGYLTGKGTEAFF TGTGCCAGCAGCCCAACGGGGTATCTTACAGGGAAGGGAACTGAAGCTTTCTTT
TRBJ2-7 TRBV7-3 TRBD2 NA CASSVAGGREQYF TGTGCCAGCTCGGTCGCGGGAGGTCGCGAGCAGTACTTC
TRBJ2-3 TRBV6-1 TRBD2 NA CASSPGLAADTQYF TGTGCCAGCAGTCCGGGACTAGCAGCGGATACGCAGTATTTT
TRBJ2-7 TRBV5-1 NA NA CASSAGAYEQYF TGCGCCAGCAGCGCGGGGGCGTACGAGCAGTACTTC
TRBJ2-3 TRBV9 TRBD2 once CASSTSGRAGDTQYF TGTGCCAGCAGCACTAGCGGGAGGGCCGGAGATACGCAGTATTTT
TRBJ1-1 TRBV4-3 NA NA CASSQETLRTVNTEAFF TGCGCCAGCAGCCAAGAAACCCTCCGGACAGTGAACACTGAAGCTTTCTTT
TRBJ2-3 TRBV6-1 TRBD2 NA CASTWASGGTDTQYF TGTGCCAGCACCTGGGCTAGCGGGGGCACAGATACGCAGTATTTT
TRBJ2-5 TRBV18 TRBD2 NA CASSPRSGGQETQYF TGTGCCAGCTCCCCCAGGAGCGGGGGCCAAGAGACCCAGTACTTC
TRBJ2-2 TRBV5-1 TRBD2 NA CASSPIAGSNTGELFF TGCGCCAGCAGCCCCATAGCGGGATCGAACACCGGGGAGCTGTTTTTT
TRBJ2-7 TRBV6-1 TRBD1 few CASSVGTGNPYEQYF TGTGCCAGCAGTGTCGGGACAGGGAACCCCTACGAGCAGTACTTC
TRBJ1-2 TRBV2 NA NA CASSLKSRGNYGYTF TGTGCCAGCAGTTTGAAATCCAGGGGTAACTATGGCTACACCTTC
TRBJ1-2 TRBV29-1 NA NA CSVEDRGYGYTF TGCAGCGTTGAAGACAGGGGATATGGCTACACCTTC
TRBJ1-2 TRBV20-1 NA NA CSARGAYGYTF TGCAGTGCTAGAGGGGCCTATGGCTACACCTTC
TRBJ1-6 TRBV5-1 TRBD1 NA CASSLAGGENSPLHF TGCGCCAGCAGCTTGGCAGGGGGAGAAAATTCACCCCTCCACTTT
TRBJ1-5 TRBV2 NA few CASSGTVNSNQPQHF TGTGCCAGCAGTGGGACAGTCAATAGCAATCAGCCCCAGCATTTT
TRBJ1-3 TRBV19 NA many CASSPAGIPPDTIYF TGTGCCAGTAGCCCCGCGGGGATCCCGCCTGACACCATATATTTT
TRBJ1-2 TRBV29-1 TRBD1 NA CSVAGQVGYGYTF TGCAGCGTTGCGGGACAGGTTGGCTATGGCTACACCTTC
TRBJ2-5 TRBV15 NA NA CATSSVQETQYF TGTGCCACCAGCTCCGTCCAAGAGACCCAGTACTTC
TRBJ1-4 TRBV6-5 TRBD1 NA CASSYGDRPNEKLFF TGTGCCAGCAGTTACGGGGACAGACCTAATGAAAAACTGTTTTTT
TRBJ2-7 TRBV7-2 NA NA CASSFGAGPQRYEQYF TGTGCCAGCAGCTTTGGGGCCGGGCCCCAGAGGTACGAGCAGTACTTC
TRBJ1-6 TRBV15 NA once CATSTLLDSPLHF TGTGCCACCAGCACCCTACTCGATTCACCCCTCCACTTT
TRBJ2-7 TRBV4-3 TRBD1 once CASSRDRGGPYEQYF TGCGCCAGCAGCCGCGACAGGGGAGGCCCCTACGAGCAGTACTTC
TRBJ2-1 TRBV11-3 NA once CASSLDPSSTQFF TGTGCCAGCAGCTTAGATCCTTCCTCAACTCAGTTCTTC
TRBJ1-4 TRBV10-3 TRBD1 NA CAISETGTGNEKLFF TGTGCCATCAGTGAAACCGGGACAGGGAACGAAAAACTGTTTTTT
TRBJ1-1 TRBV6-5 TRBD1 NA CASSYGDRGIYTEAFF TGTGCCAGCAGTTATGGGGACAGGGGAATCTACACTGAAGCCTTCTTT
TRBJ1-4 TRBV11-2 TRBD1 NA CASSQDRGEKLFF TGTGCCAGCAGCCAGGACAGGGGCGAAAAACTGTTTTTT
TRBJ1-2 TRBV19 NA NA CASFTRGRANYGYTF TGTGCCAGTTTCACCAGGGGACGAGCTAACTATGGCTACACCTTC
TRBJ1-1 TRBV5-1 NA few CASSLAGETEAFF TGCGCCAGCAGCTTAGCGGGAGAAACTGAAGCTTTCTTT
TRBJ1-4 TRBV25-1 TRBD1 few CASRGTVNEKLFF TGTGCCAGCAGAGGGACAGTAAATGAAAAACTGTTTTTT
TRBJ1-1 TRBV9 NA few CASSEAGMNTEAFF TGTGCCAGCAGCGAGGCGGGGATGAACACTGAAGCTTTCTTT
TRBJ2-3 TRBV29-1 NA NA CSAVGHLTDTQYF TGCAGCGCCGTGGGACATCTCACAGATACGCAGTATTTT